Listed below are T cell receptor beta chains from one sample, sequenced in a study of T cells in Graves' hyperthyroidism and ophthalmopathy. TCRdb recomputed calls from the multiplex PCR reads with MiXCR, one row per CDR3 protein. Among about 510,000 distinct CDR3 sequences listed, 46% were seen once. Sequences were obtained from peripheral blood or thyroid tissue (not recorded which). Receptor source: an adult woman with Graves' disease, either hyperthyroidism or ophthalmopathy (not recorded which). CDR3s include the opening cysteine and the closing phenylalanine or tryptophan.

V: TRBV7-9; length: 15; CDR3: CASSPAGQMVTEAFF
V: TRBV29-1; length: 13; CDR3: CSVGSPYSYEQYF
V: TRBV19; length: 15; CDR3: CASGISDSGANVLTF
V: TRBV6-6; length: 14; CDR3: CASRQGHTGNTIYF
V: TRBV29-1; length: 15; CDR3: CSVGGSSGGTDTQYF
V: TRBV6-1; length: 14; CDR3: CASSEEDLNTEAFF
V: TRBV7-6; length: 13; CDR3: CASSFSETTEQYF
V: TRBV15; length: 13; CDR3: CATSRRGAYEQYF
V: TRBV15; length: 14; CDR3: CATSRVQGWSPLHF
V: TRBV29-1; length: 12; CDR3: CSVEVQGPVLFF